A single sample is the source of the 2 T cell receptor beta chains below, sequenced in a study of cytomegalovirus exposure and HLA in healthy donors. The study ran its PCR with 60 Vbeta and 13 Jbeta primers. Clones were read by immunoSEQ multiplex PCR, and TCRdb kept only the in-frame ones, dropping some. The sample holds about 100,000 clones, roughly three quarters seen once. The sample was PBMCs. The receptors were gathered from a woman between 45 and 60 years old in good health and CMV-seropositive.

The chain combines TRBV5-6 with TRBJ1-2; the match to TRBD1 covers 9 bases. The CDR3 runs to 14 residues. V shed 3 bases, J shed 5 bases, and the junction held 5 bases outside the gene matches. In germline, CDR1 is SGHDT, CDR2 YYEEEE. The DNA of the CDR3 is TGTGCCAGCAGCTGGGCCGGGACAGGGTATGGCTACACCTTC. It codes for CASSWAGTGYGYTF.

This clone has more than one count but fewer than ten. V and J are TRBV7-9 and TRBJ1-1; 9 nucleotides align to TRBD1. V shed 1 base, J shed 3 bases, and the junction held 0 bases outside the gene matches. The germline V gene has CDR1 SEHNR and CDR2 FQNEAQ (reference sequence). The CDR3 spans 14 residues. The CDR3 spells CASSLGQGDTEAFF. CDR3 bases: TGTGCCAGCAGCTTAGGACAGGGGGACACTGAAGCTTTCTTT. The entire variable domain, with the rest obtained from reference TRBV7-9 and TRBJ1-1, is as follows: DTGVSQNPRHKITKRGQNVTFRCDPISEHNRLYWYRQTLGQGPEFLTYFQNEAQLEKSRLLSDRFSAERPKGSFSTLEIQRTEQGDSAMYLCASSLGQGDTEAFFGQGTRLTVV.